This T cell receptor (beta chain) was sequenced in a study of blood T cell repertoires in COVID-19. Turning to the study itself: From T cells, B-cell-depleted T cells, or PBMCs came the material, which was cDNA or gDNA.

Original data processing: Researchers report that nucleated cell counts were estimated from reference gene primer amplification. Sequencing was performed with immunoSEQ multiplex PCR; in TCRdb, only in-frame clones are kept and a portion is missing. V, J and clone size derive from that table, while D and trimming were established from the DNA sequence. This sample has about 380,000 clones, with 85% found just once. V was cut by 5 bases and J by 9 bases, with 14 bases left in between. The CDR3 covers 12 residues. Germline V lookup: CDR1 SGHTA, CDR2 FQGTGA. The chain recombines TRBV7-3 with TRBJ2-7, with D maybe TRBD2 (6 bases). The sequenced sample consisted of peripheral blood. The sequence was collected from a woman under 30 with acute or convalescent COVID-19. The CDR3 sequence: CASSPLGGVQYF. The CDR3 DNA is TGTGCCAGCAGCCCCCTTGGAGGGGTGCAGTACTTC.